The 21 T cell receptor beta chains below all came from one sample that was sequenced in a study of cytomegalovirus exposure and HLA in healthy donors. Primers included in the PCR were 60 Vbeta and 13 Jbeta primers. TCRdb's table, derived via immunoSEQ multiplex PCR, lists solely in-frame clones and lacks some. The sample consists of around 100,000 clones, about two thirds of them appearing once. Sequencing used PBMCs. The receptors derive from a man younger than 45 in good health and CMV-seropositive.

The genes are TRBV7-2 and TRBJ2-5; 10 bases fit TRBD2. The CDR3 extends over 16 amino acids. Per germline, CDR1 SGHTA and CDR2 FQGNSA. The ends lost 1 base at V and 2 bases at J; junction bases unmatched: 4. The CDR3 reads CASSLGLAGRQETQYF. The CDR3 DNA reads as TGTGCCAGCAGCTTAGGACTAGCGGGTAGACAAGAGACCCAGTACTTC.

The V and J genes are TRBV4-3 and TRBJ1-2, with D possibly being TRBD1 (5 bases). The CDR3 is 14 amino acids. The germline gives CDR1 LGHNA, CDR2 YSLEER. V lost 4 bases to trimming and J lost 8 bases, with 17 bases between them. CDR3 amino acids: CASSPDLDPGGYTF. The CDR3 nucleotides read TGCGCCAGCAGCCCTGATTTGGACCCAGGGGGCTACACCTTC.

The chain is built from TRBV2 and TRBJ2-1; 12 nucleotides align to TRBD2. CDR1 is SNHLY and CDR2 is FYNNEI in the germline V gene. The V gene end was trimmed by 6 bases and the J gene end by 6 bases; junction bases not matched to a gene: 6. The length of the CDR3 is 15 residues. CDR3 loop: CASRASGGAGNEQFF. The CDR3 DNA follows: TGTGCCAGCAGGGCTAGCGGGGGGGCGGGCAATGAGCAGTTCTTC.

The CDR3 protein is CASSLASWTGNTGELFF. CDR3 sequence (DNA): TGTGCCAGCAGCTTAGCGTCTTGGACAGGGAACACCGGGGAGCTGTTTTTT. The rearrangement joins TRBV7-2 to TRBJ2-2; TRBD1 agrees at 7 bases. Looked up from germline, CDR1 is SGHTA and CDR2 is FQGNSA. J gave up 1 base and V 0 bases, and 5 bases lay outside the gene matches. The CDR3 sequence is 17 residues long.

J is TRBJ1-2 and V is TRBV7-9; 11 nucleotides line up with TRBD1. Germline CDR1 reads SEHNR; CDR2 reads FQNEAQ (reference sequence). The CDR3 length is 17 residues. The V and J ends lost 2 bases and 2 bases, in that order; junction bases with no gene match: 7. In DNA, the CDR3 is TGTGCCAGCAGCTTAACCCTGGACAGGGGGCCGAACTATGGCTACACCTTC. This encodes CASSLTLDRGPNYGYTF.

This clone was seen a few times. The CDR3 coding sequence is TGTGCCAGCCCCGGACAGCACTATGGCTACACCTTC. This translates into CASPGQHYGYTF. The chain couples TRBV6-1 to TRBJ1-2; tentative D call: TRBD1 (6 bases). Between the trimmed V and J ends, which lost 8 bases and 3 bases, there was a span of 10 bases. Germline V gene data show CDR1 as MNHNS and CDR2 as SASEGT. The CDR3 is made up of 12 amino acids.

The chain has TRBV5-5 and TRBJ2-5; D perhaps matches TRBD1 (6 bases). Trimming took off 5 bases at V and 4 bases at J, with 21 bases between the two ends. Per germline, CDR1 SGHKS and CDR2 YYEKEE (reference sequence). The CDR3 length is 16 residues. The CDR3 reads CASSPQPRTAPETQYF. The CDR3 region has the DNA TGTGCCAGCAGTCCACAACCCCGGACAGCCCCAGAGACCCAGTACTTC.

The chain carries TRBV12-5 and TRBJ2-7, with 8 bases identical to TRBD2. The germline CDR1 and CDR2 sequences are LGHNT and FRNRAP. The junction had 5 bases not matched to a gene; V was cut back by 0 bases and J by 4 bases. This CDR3 has 15 amino acids. CDR3 residues: CASGLVAGEMYEQYV. The CDR3, as DNA: TGTGCTAGTGGTTTGGTAGCGGGGGAGATGTACGAGCAGTACGTC.

The rearrangement links TRBV27 to TRBJ2-1; 12 bases fit TRBD2. The CDR3 contains 15 residues. Germline V gene lookup returns CDR1 MNHEY and CDR2 SMNVEV (reference sequence). V gave up 3 bases and J gave up 9 bases; unmatched junction bases: 6. CDR3 amino acids: CASSLTSGGRSEQFF. The DNA of the CDR3 is TGTGCCAGCAGTTTGACTAGCGGGGGAAGGTCTGAGCAGTTCTTC.

This chain joins TRBV4-1 and TRBJ1-5, with 7 bases aligning to TRBD1. The CDR3 covers 16 residues. The ends lost 0 bases at V and 4 bases at J; junction bases unmatched: 6. Germline CDR1 is MGHRA and CDR2 is YSYEKL. The CDR3 region has the DNA TGCGCCAGCAGCCAAGACCCTAGGACAGGTAATCAGCCCCAGCATTTT. Its protein product is CASSQDPRTGNQPQHF.

Only a few counts were recorded for this clone. This chain connects TRBV5-5 to TRBJ1-5; 10 nucleotides align to TRBD1. The V segment lost 4 bases and the J segment 6 bases; nucleotides outside the gene matches: 13. Germline V lookup: CDR1 SGHKS, CDR2 YYEKEE (reference sequence). This CDR3 region has 17 residues. The CDR3 reads CASSLRQGALASQPQHF. The CDR3 DNA follows: TGTGCCAGCAGCCTCCGACAGGGGGCCCTAGCGTCTCAGCCCCAGCATTTT.

The rearrangement joins TRBV5-8 to TRBJ1-6, with 7 bases identical to TRBD1. Germline CDR1 is SGHTS and CDR2 is YDEGEE. CDR3 length: 16 amino acids. With 6 bases clipped from V and 9 bases from J, the junction kept 15 bases outside the gene matches. The CDR3 sequence: CASTPVRGSGGSPLHF. The CDR3 nucleotides read TGTGCCAGCACCCCGGTCAGGGGGTCAGGAGGTTCACCCCTCCACTTT.

The gene calls are TRBV2 and TRBJ1-3, with 7 bases lining up with TRBD1. The ends lost 11 bases at V and 2 bases at J; junction bases unmatched: 3. Germline lookup yields CDR1 SNHLY and CDR2 FYNNEI. CDR3 length equals 12 residues. The CDR3 region has the DNA TGTGCCGGTCAGGGGGCTGGAAACACCATATATTTT. Residues: CAGQGAGNTIYF.

The chain uses TRBV27 and TRBJ2-1, with 11 bases matching TRBD1. This CDR3 region has 15 residues. Germline lookup yields CDR1 MNHEY and CDR2 SMNVEV (reference sequence). Trimming took 8 bases from V and 4 from J; bases not matched to a gene: 7. CDR3 nucleotides: TGTGCCAGCGAAAGGGGGACAGGGGGTTACAATGAGCAGTTCTTC. This codes for CASERGTGGYNEQFF.

The chain couples TRBV18 to TRBJ1-2, with TRBD1 matching over 8 bases. The V and J ends lost 3 bases and 0 bases, in that order; junction bases with no gene match: 12. This CDR3 region has 18 residues. Germline V lookup: CDR1 KGHSH, CDR2 LQKENI. The CDR3 loop is CASSPAFLTGATNYGYTF. Written as DNA, the CDR3 is TGTGCCAGCTCACCTGCCTTTCTGACAGGGGCTACTAACTATGGCTACACCTTC.

This CDR3 reads CASSGPPQYF. The CDR3 DNA follows: TGTGCCAGCAGCGGCCCCCCCCAGTACTTC. The V call is TRBV7-2, the J call TRBJ2-5; no clear D gene. CDR1 SGHTA and CDR2 FQGNSA come from the germline V gene. The CDR3 loop spans 10 amino acids. The ends were cut back, 5 bases at V and 9 bases at J, with 7 bases in the middle.

This chain uses TRBV14 with TRBJ2-3; a weak D match, TRBD1 (5 bases). Trimming took off 0 bases at V and 4 bases at J, with 14 bases between the two ends. The CDR3 contains 16 residues. The germline gives CDR1 SGHDN, CDR2 FVKESK. The CDR3 DNA follows: TGTGCCAGCAGCCAAGATCGGGTGGGGCTAGCAGATACGCAGTATTTT. Translating gives CASSQDRVGLADTQYF.

This clone came up once. V and J are TRBV29-1 and TRBJ2-2, with D unresolved. CDR1 and CDR2 (germline): SQVTM, ANQGSEA. The CDR3 runs to 14 residues. V lost 5 bases to trimming and J lost 4 bases, with 14 bases between them. For the CDR3, the DNA is TGCAGCGTTCAACTACCTCGGTCCACCGGGGAGCTGTTTTTT. Translation: CSVQLPRSTGELFF.

A single count supports this clone. The V gene is TRBV28, the J gene TRBJ2-3; D possibly corresponds to TRBD1 (5 bases). V was clipped by 3 bases and J by 2 bases, with 9 bases between them. Germline V CDR1 and CDR2: MDHEN, SYDVKM. CDR3 length: 14 amino acids. CDR3 nucleotide sequence: TGTGCCAGCAGTTTTACAGGATTCACAGATACGCAGTATTTT. As protein: CASSFTGFTDTQYF.

The genes are TRBV20-1 and TRBJ2-1, with TRBD1 matching over 8 bases. CDR1 and CDR2 from the germline V gene are DFQATT and SNEGSKA (reference sequence). The CDR3 has 11 residues. After removal of 1 base from V and 14 bases from J, the junction contained 4 bases not matched to a gene. The CDR3 loop is CSARVQTGEFF. DNA for the CDR3: TGCAGTGCTAGAGTTCAGACAGGGGAGTTCTTC.

This clone has a handful of counts. The chain uses TRBV5-1 and TRBJ1-2; 11 positions agree with TRBD1. The CDR3 contains 23 residues. Trimming removed 2 bases from V and 0 bases from J; junction bases left unmatched: 24. CDR1 is SGHRS, CDR2 YFSETQ, per germline. The CDR3 spells CASSLNLVMLSDRGPLANYGYTF. The DNA of the CDR3 is TGCGCCAGCAGCTTAAATCTTGTCATGCTCTCGGACAGGGGGCCCCTAGCTAACTATGGCTACACCTTC. Full variable domain (missing parts from reference TRBV5-1 and TRBJ1-2): KAGVTQTPRYLIKTRGQQVTLSCSPISGHRSVSWYQQTPGQGLQFLFEYFSETQRNKGNFPGRFSGRQFSNSRSEMNVSTLELGDSALYLCASSLNLVMLSDRGPLANYGYTFGSGTRLTVV.